Below, 3 T cell receptor beta chains from the same sample are listed, as sequenced in a study of lymphopenia after photon versus proton radiotherapy. Only in-frame clones appear in the TCRdb table, and some are missing; sequencing was by immunoSEQ multiplex PCR. Of 150,000 to 200,000 clones in the sample, roughly nine tenths were seen once. This specimen was peripheral blood, taken from a patient treated with photon-based radiotherapy. These receptor sequences come from a man aged 50-59 years with gastric cancer.

The chain uses TRBV28 and TRBJ1-1; D is unclear. The germline gives CDR1 MDHEN, CDR2 SYDVKM. The CDR3 extends over 15 amino acids. V shed 1 base and J shed 0 bases, with 9 bases lying between them. DNA for the CDR3: TGTGCCAGCAGTTTATTCACCAGACTGAACACTGAAGCTTTCTTT. It specifies CASSLFTRLNTEAFF. The variable domain in full, completed from reference TRBV28 and TRBJ1-1, reads DVKVTQSSRYLVKRTGEKVFLECVQDMDHENMFWYRQDPGLGLRLIYFSYDVKMKEKGDIPEGYSVSREKKERFSLILESASTNQTSMYLCASSLFTRLNTEAFFGQGTRLTVV.

V is TRBV12-2 and J is TRBJ1-1. TRBV12-2 is described as a pseudogene. The length of the CDR3 is 14 residues. The DNA of the CDR3 is TGTGCAAGTCGCTTAGGGGGGTTGAACACTGAAGCTTTCTTT. Its translation: CASRLGGLNTEAFF.

The chain carries TRBV14 and TRBJ2-5; D gene unclear. The germline V gene encodes CDR1 SGHDN and CDR2 FVKESK. Trimming removed 2 bases from V and 4 bases from J, with 8 bases in between. This CDR3 spans 13 amino acids. As DNA, the CDR3 is TGTGCCAGCAGCCAAAATCGGAGAGAGACCCAGTACTTC. This sequence encodes CASSQNRRETQYF.